One sample yielded the 25 T cell receptor beta chains listed below, sequenced in a study of shared clonotypes between healthy human individuals. Produced via immunoSEQ multiplex PCR; TCRdb's table is partial and in-frame only. The sample records about 1.1 million clones, 70% to 80% being singletons. The sample taken for sequencing was memory CD4+ T cells from PBMCs. The sample's subset: CD45RA-negative fraction. These TCRs come from a man between 18 and 35 years old in good health. Some clones in this sample may be carry-over from other donors' samples.

The CDR3: CASSLTAGVSTEAFF. The CDR3 DNA sequence: TGTGCCAGCAGCTTAACGGCAGGGGTGAGCACTGAAGCTTTCTTT. The rearrangement uses TRBV7-9 and TRBJ1-1; D might be TRBD1 (6 bases). The CDR3 contains 15 residues. V was clipped by 2 bases and J by 4 bases, with 14 bases between them. Germline V lookup: CDR1 SEHNR, CDR2 FQNEAQ (reference sequence).

The chain recombines TRBV6-1 with TRBJ2-7; TRBD1 matches at 9 bases. CDR1 is MNHNS, CDR2 SASEGT, per germline. The CDR3 spans 15 residues. J lost 5 bases, V lost 5 bases, and 10 bases had no gene match. CDR3 protein: CASSPRAGTGHEQYF. In DNA form, the CDR3 reads TGTGCCAGCAGTCCCCGGGCCGGGACAGGGCACGAGCAGTACTTC.

This clone occurred a few times. The J gene is TRBJ1-2, the V gene TRBV7-2, with 7 nucleotides matching TRBD1. The CDR3 is made up of 13 amino acids. The germline V gene has CDR1 SGHTA and CDR2 FQGNSA. V dropped 4 bases and J dropped 8; count of bases not matched to a gene: 7. CDR3 coding DNA: TGTGCCAGCAGCTACAGGGGCTCGGAGGGCTACACCTTC. Translated, it gives CASSYRGSEGYTF. Full variable domain (missing parts from reference TRBV7-2 and TRBJ1-2): GAGVSQSPSNKVTEKGKDVELRCDPISGHTALYWYRQSLGQGLEFLIYFQGNSAPDKSGLPSDRFSAERTGGSVSTLTIQRTQQEDSAVYLCASSYRGSEGYTFGSGTRLTVV.

CDR3 sequence reads: CASSDGQADAYSNQPQHF. The CDR3 nucleotides read TGTGCCAGCAGTGATGGACAGGCGGACGCGTATAGCAATCAGCCCCAGCATTTT. This sequence joins TRBV28 and TRBJ1-5, with 7 nucleotides matching TRBD1. This CDR3 contains 18 residues. Germline CDR1 and CDR2: MDHEN and SYDVKM. After removal of 5 bases from V and 0 bases from J, the junction contained 13 bases not matched to a gene.

This chain uses TRBV5-5 with TRBJ1-2; D remains unclear. This CDR3 has 12 residues. CDR1 and CDR2 from the germline V gene are SGHKS and YYEKEE (reference sequence). Trimming shortened V by 3 bases and J by 5 bases, and 8 bases separated the two germline ends. CDR3 protein: CASSSNSYGYTF. Written as DNA, the CDR3 is TGTGCCAGCAGCTCGAACTCTTATGGCTACACCTTC.

J is TRBJ2-3 and V is TRBV7-2; TRBD2 matches 10 bases. This CDR3 contains 14 residues. J lost 1 base, V lost 5 bases, and 0 bases had no gene match. CDR1 is SGHTA, CDR2 FQGNSA, per germline. CDR3: CASSGTSGTDTQYF. For the CDR3, the DNA is TGTGCCAGCAGCGGGACTAGCGGCACAGATACGCAGTATTTT. The full variable domain, rest sourced from reference TRBV7-2 and TRBJ2-3, is GAGVSQSPSNKVTEKGKDVELRCDPISGHTALYWYRQSLGQGLEFLIYFQGNSAPDKSGLPSDRFSAERTGGSVSTLTIQRTQQEDSAVYLCASSGTSGTDTQYFGPGTRLTVL.

In this sample, this clone turned up once. Different DNA sequences within this sample yield the same CDR3. This rearrangement joins TRBV7-9 to TRBJ2-7; no firm D call. Trimming left V 4 bases short and J 6 bases short, with 7 bases between. The length of the CDR3 is 11 residues. In germline, CDR1 is SEHNR, CDR2 FQNEAQ (reference sequence). CDR3 sequence (DNA): TGTGCCAGCAGCTCCGGCCCCGAGCAGTACTTC. It yields the protein CASSSGPEQYF.

The chain combines TRBV11-2 with TRBJ2-1; tentatively, D is TRBD1 (6 bases). Germline V lookup: CDR1 SGHAT, CDR2 FQNNGV. V was clipped by 11 bases and J by 3 bases, with 17 bases between them. The CDR3 sequence is 14 residues long. CDR3 nucleotide sequence: TGTGCCGCAAGAAACCGGGACAACTACAATGAGCAGTTCTTC. It is translated as CAARNRDNYNEQFF.

The J gene is TRBJ2-7, the V gene TRBV6-6, with 10 bases aligning to TRBD2. CDR3 length: 14 residues. From germline, CDR1 is MNHNY and CDR2 SVGAGI (reference sequence). J lost 6 bases, V lost 8 bases, and 10 bases had no gene match. The DNA for the CDR3 is TGTGCCAGCCGAGCCGGGACTAGCGTCGGCGAGCAGTACTTC. Its protein is CASRAGTSVGEQYF.

The V gene is TRBV5-4, the J gene TRBJ1-2; D not certain. The CDR3 length is 13 residues. The V and J ends lost 4 bases and 6 bases respectively, with 13 bases between them. Germline V gene lookup returns CDR1 SGHNT and CDR2 YYREEE (reference sequence). For the CDR3, the DNA is TGTGCCAGCAGCCGGAAGGTGGGGAATGGCTACACCTTC. Translating it yields CASSRKVGNGYTF.

The chain employs TRBV6-1 and TRBJ2-7, with D unresolved. CDR1 and CDR2 (germline): MNHNS, SASEGT. The ends were cut back, 8 bases at V and 4 bases at J, with 12 bases in the middle. CDR3 length equals 12 residues. The CDR3 sequence is CASGRQPYEQYF. CDR3 bases: TGTGCCAGCGGGCGGCAACCTTACGAGCAGTACTTC.

The rearrangement links TRBV19 to TRBJ2-4, with D perhaps TRBD2 (6 bases). The CDR3 covers 15 residues. V was clipped by 3 bases and J by 9 bases, with 18 bases between them. Germline V CDR1 and CDR2: LNHDA, SQIVND (reference sequence). The CDR3 reads CASSMTHTSRGIQYF. The CDR3 nucleotides read TGTGCCAGTAGTATGACTCATACTAGCCGGGGCATTCAGTACTTC.

The chain recombines TRBV10-3 with TRBJ2-7; 8 nucleotides align to TRBD1. CDR1 and CDR2 from the germline V gene are ENHRY and SYGVKD. The V segment lost 0 bases and the J segment 2 bases; nucleotides outside the gene matches: 9. The CDR3 covers 17 residues. The CDR3 bases are TGTGCCATCAGTGAGTCTAATGCGGGCAGGGGGCCCTACGAGCAGTACTTC. Translation gives CAISESNAGRGPYEQYF.

The chain links TRBV10-3 to TRBJ2-5; D is tentatively TRBD1 or TRBD2 (5 bases each). V dropped 2 bases and J dropped 4 bases, with 17 bases sitting between them. The CDR3 runs 16 residues. CDR1 and CDR2 (germline): ENHRY, SYGVKD. CDR3 protein: CAISERQGAIAETQYF. DNA of the CDR3: TGTGCCATCAGTGAGAGGCAGGGAGCCATAGCAGAGACCCAGTACTTC.

The rearrangement uses TRBV2 and TRBJ1-5; D ambiguous. The V end was cut by 4 bases, the J end by 6 bases, with 13 bases between. There are 14 residues in the CDR3. Germline CDR1 reads SNHLY; CDR2 reads FYNNEI. In DNA, the CDR3 is TGTGCCAGCAGTGTTGGACGGGCGGGTCAGCCCCAGCATTTT. Protein: CASSVGRAGQPQHF.

Worth noting for this clone: A much larger clone sits a single nucleotide away, making a read error possible. Other DNA sequences of this sample code for an identical CDR3. The CDR3, as DNA: TGTGCCTGGAACCCAAGCGGAAACACCATATACTTT. It is translated as CAWNPSGNTIYF. The chain uses TRBV30 and TRBJ1-3; D gene uncertain. The CDR3 length is 12 residues. The germline V gene encodes CDR1 GTSNPN and CDR2 SVGIG (reference sequence).

This chain links TRBV27 with TRBJ2-7; possible D gene TRBD2, 6 bases. The V end lost 4 bases, the J end lost 3 bases, and 10 bases lay between the germline ends. Germline CDR1 MNHEY, CDR2 SMNVEV (reference sequence). The CDR3 totals 13 residues. The CDR3 region has the DNA TGTGCCAGCAGTTCAGGAGGGTTCTACGAGCAGTACTTC. Its translation is CASSSGGFYEQYF.

The chain is built from TRBV5-6 and TRBJ2-2, with 8 bases aligning to TRBD1. V lost 4 bases to trimming and J lost 6 bases; unmatched junction nucleotides: 5. CDR1 is SGHDT and CDR2 is YYEEEE in the germline V gene. The CDR3 length is 14 residues. The CDR3: CASSTLTGAGELFF. In DNA, the CDR3 is TGTGCCAGCAGCACCCTGACAGGGGCCGGGGAGCTGTTTTTT.

Only a few counts were recorded for this clone. This chain joins TRBV10-3 and TRBJ2-3; tentative D call: TRBD2 (5 bases). Germline V gene sequence: CDR1 ENHRY, CDR2 SYGVKD. The V end lost 3 bases, the J end lost 0 bases, and 13 bases lay between the germline ends. This CDR3 has 16 amino acids. Here the CDR3 DNA reads TGTGCCATCAGTGACCAGCGGTCCGCTAGCACAGATACGCAGTATTTT. This translates into CAISDQRSASTDTQYF.

The count of this clone is one. The same CDR3 can be traced to other DNA sequences in this sample. This chain joins TRBV5-1 and TRBJ2-7, with D tentatively TRBD2 (5 bases). Germline loops: CDR1 SGHRS, CDR2 YFSETQ. V gave up 1 base and J gave up 4 bases, with 9 bases separating them. The CDR3 contains 13 residues. CDR3 in DNA: TGCGCCAGCAGCTTGATCCGGGGTTACGAGCAGTACTTC. Translated: CASSLIRGYEQYF.

The chain uses TRBV5-1 and TRBJ2-7, with a weak D call TRBD2 (5 bases). Trimming shortened V by 5 bases and J by 2 bases, and 14 bases separated the two germline ends. The CDR3 loop spans 14 amino acids. The germline V gene encodes CDR1 SGHRS and CDR2 YFSETQ. The CDR3 spells CASSWAPGTYEQYF. The CDR3 nucleotides read TGCGCCAGCAGTTGGGCCCCGGGGACCTACGAGCAGTACTTC.

This chain joins TRBV10-3 and TRBJ1-2; 9 nucleotides align to TRBD1. Germline V gene lookup returns CDR1 ENHRY and CDR2 SYGVKD. The CDR3 has 13 amino acids. The V gene end was trimmed by 5 bases and the J gene end by 8 bases; junction bases not matched to a gene: 6. The CDR3 coding sequence is TGTGCCATCAGTCCCAGGACAGGGGAGGGCTACACCTTC. This encodes CAISPRTGEGYTF.

The chain carries TRBV9 and TRBJ2-7; 9 bases map to TRBD1. Germline V CDR1 and CDR2: SGDLS, YYNGEE. CDR3 length equals 14 residues. The V gene end was trimmed by 3 bases and the J gene end by 2 bases; junction bases not matched to a gene: 3. Written as DNA, the CDR3 is TGTGCCAGCAGCGGTCGGGACAGGGCCTACGAGCAGTACTTC. It yields the protein CASSGRDRAYEQYF. Full variable domain (missing parts from reference TRBV9 and TRBJ2-7): DSGVTQTPKHLITATGQRVTLRCSPRSGDLSVYWYQQSLDQGLQFLIQYYNGEERAKGNILERFSAQQFPDLHSELNLSSLELGDSALYFCASSGRDRAYEQYFGPGTRLTVT.

The chain is built from TRBV10-3 and TRBJ2-1; a weak D match, TRBD2 (6 bases). Per the germline V gene, CDR1 is ENHRY and CDR2 is SYGVKD. Trimming removed 4 bases at V and 5 bases at J, with 12 bases between. The CDR3 runs 14 residues. The CDR3 is CAISVGGYDNEQFF. The CDR3 DNA reads TGTGCCATCAGTGTGGGAGGTTACGACAATGAGCAGTTCTTC.

The gene calls are TRBV5-6 and TRBJ1-5, with 9 positions matching TRBD1. Germline V gene data show CDR1 as SGHDT and CDR2 as YYEEEE. The CDR3 sequence is 15 residues long. V dropped 4 bases and J dropped 5; count of bases not matched to a gene: 7. The CDR3 sequence is CASSATGGGYQPQHF. As DNA, the CDR3 is TGTGCCAGCAGCGCCACAGGGGGCGGGTATCAGCCCCAGCATTTT.